This T cell receptor (beta chain) was sequenced in a study of control samples from healthy donors and cancer patients. This table comes from immunoSEQ multiplex PCR, and its TCRdb copy is limited to in-frame clones, with some not included. The sample carries 95,000 to 150,000 clones, about 88% recorded once. This CDR3 has 17 residues. From germline, CDR1 is SGHDT and CDR2 YYEEEE. J gave up 0 bases and V 4 bases, and 11 bases lay outside the gene matches. What was sequenced was blood. This receptor was obtained from a man between 18 and 35 years old in good health. The chain couples TRBV5-6 to TRBJ1-1; 8 bases fit TRBD1. DNA of the CDR3: TGTGCCAGCAGCCAACTATCCGGGACAGGTATGAACACTGAAGCTTTCTTT. Amino acids: CASSQLSGTGMNTEAFF.